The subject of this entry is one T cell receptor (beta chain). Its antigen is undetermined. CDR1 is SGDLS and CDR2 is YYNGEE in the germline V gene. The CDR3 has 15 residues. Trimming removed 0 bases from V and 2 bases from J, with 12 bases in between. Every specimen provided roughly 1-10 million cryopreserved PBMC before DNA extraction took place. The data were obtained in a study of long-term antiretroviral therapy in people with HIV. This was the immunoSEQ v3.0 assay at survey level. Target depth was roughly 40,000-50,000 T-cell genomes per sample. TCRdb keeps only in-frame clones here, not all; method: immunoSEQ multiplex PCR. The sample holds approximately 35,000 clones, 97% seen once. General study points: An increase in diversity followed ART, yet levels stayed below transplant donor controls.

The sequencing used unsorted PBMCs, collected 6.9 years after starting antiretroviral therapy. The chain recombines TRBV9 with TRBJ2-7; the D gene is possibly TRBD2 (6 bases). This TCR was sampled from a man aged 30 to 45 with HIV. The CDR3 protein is CASSVGTGDPYEQYF. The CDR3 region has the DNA TGTGCCAGCAGCGTAGGAACGGGGGACCCCTACGAGCAGTACTTC.